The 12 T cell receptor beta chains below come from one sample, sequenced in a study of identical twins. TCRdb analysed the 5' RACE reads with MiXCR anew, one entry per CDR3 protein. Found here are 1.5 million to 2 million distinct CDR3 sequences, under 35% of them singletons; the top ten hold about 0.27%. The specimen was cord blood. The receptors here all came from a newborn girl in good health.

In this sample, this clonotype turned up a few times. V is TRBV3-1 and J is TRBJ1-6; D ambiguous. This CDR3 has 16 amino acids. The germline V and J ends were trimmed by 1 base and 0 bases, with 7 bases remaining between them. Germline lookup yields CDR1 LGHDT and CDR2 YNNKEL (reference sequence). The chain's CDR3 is CASSQGTVSYNSPLHF. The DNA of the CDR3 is TGTGCCAGCAGCCAAGGCACGGTCTCCTATAATTCACCCCTCCACTTT.

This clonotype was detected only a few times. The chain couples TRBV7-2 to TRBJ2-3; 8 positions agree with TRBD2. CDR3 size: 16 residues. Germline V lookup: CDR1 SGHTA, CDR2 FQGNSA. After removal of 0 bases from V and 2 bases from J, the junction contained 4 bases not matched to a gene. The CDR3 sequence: CASSLAAGGYTDTQYF. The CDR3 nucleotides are TGTGCCAGCAGCTTAGCGGCGGGGGGTTACACAGATACGCAGTATTTT.

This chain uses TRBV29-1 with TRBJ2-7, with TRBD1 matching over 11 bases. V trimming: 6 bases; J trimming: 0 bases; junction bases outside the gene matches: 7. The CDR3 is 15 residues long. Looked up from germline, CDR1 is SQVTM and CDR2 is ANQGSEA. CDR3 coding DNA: TGCAGCGTATCCTCCGGGACAGGGGGCTCCTACGAGCAGTACTTC. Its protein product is CSVSSGTGGSYEQYF.

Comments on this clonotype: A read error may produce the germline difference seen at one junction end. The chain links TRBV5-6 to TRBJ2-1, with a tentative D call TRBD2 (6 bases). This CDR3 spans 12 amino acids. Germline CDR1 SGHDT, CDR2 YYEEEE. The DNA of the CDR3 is TGTGCCAGCAGCCGACTAGTAATTGAGCGGTTCTTC. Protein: CASSRLVIERFF.

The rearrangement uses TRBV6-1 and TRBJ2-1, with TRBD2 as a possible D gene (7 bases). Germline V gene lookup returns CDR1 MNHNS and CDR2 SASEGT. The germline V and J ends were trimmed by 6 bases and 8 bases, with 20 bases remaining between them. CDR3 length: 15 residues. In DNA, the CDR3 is TGTGCCAGCAGCCCGAGGGGGGGAGTAGGCTATGAGCAGTTCTTC. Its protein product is CASSPRGGVGYEQFF.

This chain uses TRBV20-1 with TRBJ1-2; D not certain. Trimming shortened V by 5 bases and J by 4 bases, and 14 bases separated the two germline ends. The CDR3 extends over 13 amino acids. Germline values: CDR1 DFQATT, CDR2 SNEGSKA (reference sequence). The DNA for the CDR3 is TGCAGTGCTCGCCGGGTATGGTCCTATGGCTACACCTTC. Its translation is CSARRVWSYGYTF.

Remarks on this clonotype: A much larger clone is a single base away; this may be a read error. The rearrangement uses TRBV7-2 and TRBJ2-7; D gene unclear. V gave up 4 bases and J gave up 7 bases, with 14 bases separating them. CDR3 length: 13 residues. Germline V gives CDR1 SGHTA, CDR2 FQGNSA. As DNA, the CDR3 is TGTGCCAGCAGCTCAGGCCAGTACAATGAGCAGTACTTC. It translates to CASSSGQYNEQYF.

In DNA, the CDR3 is TGTGCCAGCAGTATAGGGAGCGGGAGTGGCCACGAGCAGTACTTC. Its translation: CASSIGSGSGHEQYF. This chain joins TRBV6-2 or TRBV6-3 and TRBJ2-7; 8 positions match TRBD2. The CDR3 loop spans 15 amino acids. CDR1 and CDR2 from the germline V gene are MNHEY and SVGEGT. V was clipped by 5 bases and J by 5 bases; unmatched bases: 11.

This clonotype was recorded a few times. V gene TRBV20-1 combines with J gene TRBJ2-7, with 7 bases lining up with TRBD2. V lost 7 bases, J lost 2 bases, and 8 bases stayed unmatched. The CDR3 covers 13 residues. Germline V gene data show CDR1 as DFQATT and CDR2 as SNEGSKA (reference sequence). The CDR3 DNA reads TGCAGTGGTCCGACTAGCATCCCCTACGAGCAGTACTTC. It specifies CSGPTSIPYEQYF.

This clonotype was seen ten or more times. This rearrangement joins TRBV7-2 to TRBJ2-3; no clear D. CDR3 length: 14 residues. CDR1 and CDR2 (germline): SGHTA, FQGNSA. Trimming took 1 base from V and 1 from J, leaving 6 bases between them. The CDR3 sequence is CASSLDSGTDTQYF. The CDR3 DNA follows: TGTGCCAGCAGCTTAGACTCAGGCACAGATACGCAGTATTTT.

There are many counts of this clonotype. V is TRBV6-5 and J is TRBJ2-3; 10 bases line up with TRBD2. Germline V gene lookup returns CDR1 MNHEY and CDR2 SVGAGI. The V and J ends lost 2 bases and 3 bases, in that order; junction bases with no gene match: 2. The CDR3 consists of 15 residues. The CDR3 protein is CASSYGLAATDTQYF. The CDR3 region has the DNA TGTGCCAGCAGTTACGGACTAGCGGCGACAGATACGCAGTATTTT.

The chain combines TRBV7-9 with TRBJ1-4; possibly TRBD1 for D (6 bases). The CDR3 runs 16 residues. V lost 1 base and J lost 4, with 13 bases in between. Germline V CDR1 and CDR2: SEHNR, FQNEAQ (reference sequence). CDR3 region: CASSLVGGRSNEKLFF. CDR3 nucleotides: TGTGCCAGCAGCTTAGTTGGGGGCCGGAGTAATGAAAAACTGTTTTTT.